The clone carrying this TCR beta chain was counted only a few times. This CDR3 region has 13 residues. The ends were cut back, 5 bases at V and 7 bases at J, with 12 bases in the middle. In germline, CDR1 is SEHNR, CDR2 FQNEAQ (reference sequence). These data belong to a study of T-cell reconstitution after alpha-beta-depleted transplantation in children. The library targeted TCRbeta and was prepared with unique molecular identifiers. Each CDR3 protein is one row after TCRdb ran MiXCR on the PCR reads. The sample includes some 530,000 distinct CDR3 sequences, approximately 12% of them seen just once. V is TRBV7-9 and J is TRBJ2-4, with D perhaps matching TRBD2 (7 bases). This receptor was obtained from a human donor who donated a stem cell graft to a child with combined immunodeficiency. The material sequenced was PBMCs from the stem cell graft donor, taken from the stem cell graft. DNA of the CDR3: TGTGCCAGCAGCAGGACTAGGGGGAACATTCAGTACTTC. Translation: CASSRTRGNIQYF.